This TCR beta chain was identified in a study of human T cells and chemical hapten exposure (dated by TCRdb to about 2021). About the study as a whole: For sensitization, 2% DPC in acetone was applied to a roughly 2 cm by roughly 2 cm area of upper inner arm skin. Blood samples were taken from patients before sensitization (week 0) and then at 2, 6 and about 24 weeks after DPC sensitization. Weekly therapeutic DPC doses were additionally applied to the scalp of patients throughout the approximately 25-week study period. This study followed changes in the peripheral blood TCR repertoire in vivo during primary and secondary sensitization of alopecia patients to the hapten diphenylcyclopropenone (DPC). Patch testing was performed on the upper back with Finn chambers containing 0.01% DPC, and the patch tests were scored after 6 days according to International Contact Dermatitis Research Group standards. Blood for TCR sequencing was provided by twenty-nine alopecia patients at one to four time points (pre-sensitization, 2, 6 and 24 weeks). Libraries were pooled for sequencing, and per-sample TCR yields varied mainly because of small differences in library volumes within the pool. The patient cohort, mostly female, included alopecia areata with under or over 50% scalp involvement, alopecia totalis and alopecia universalis. Study-wide findings and limitations: All patients had alopecia, a presumed autoimmune disease, so their immune response might differ from that of healthy individuals. Repeated subsampling changed both the strength of the expansion versus patch-test correlation and the threshold at which the correlation became significant. Expanded TCRs formed significantly more large CDR3 similarity clusters than pre-sensitization or healthy control sets, consistent with antigen-driven responses. No change with DPC sensitization was found in the number of TCRs above 1 in 1000 frequency, and no evidence of global repertoire structure alterations was found. Patch test score correlated positively with the number of PT1 expanded TCRs, reaching significance at thresholds 8, 16 and 32 but not at 4.

On this clonotype itself: Its antigen is still unknown. Base qualities are not recorded, but no much larger clone differs from it by a single base.

Preparation of the library involved RACE. Sequenced using a NextSeq 500. During library preparation, unique molecular identifiers were attached to individual cDNA molecules so that TCRs could be counted quantitatively and reproducibly. Both TCR alpha and TCR beta chains were sequenced from each blood RNA sample. In the original analysis: A median of roughly 98,000 TCRs per sample was observed, with a range of roughly 23,224 to 750,000. The Decombinator software suite was used to annotate V, J and CDR3 in the TCR reads. To make PS versus PT1 abundance plots, every sample was subsampled to the same number of TCRs (28,000). Expanded TCRs were defined as absent before sensitization and observed at least eight times at the 2-week time point. TCRdb handled the public reads itself, with Q25 trimming in fastp and clone calling in MiXCR, and kept productive beta chains. Each CDR3 protein gets just one entry, which takes the most common genes and DNA from the rows behind it. The V and J calls and clone size are TCRdb's, not the authors'. The sample table shows roughly 120,000 distinct CDR3 sequences, and 9% to 14% are seen once. The ten largest clones take up approximately 1.4% of the sample.

The time point label, as the study defines it: patch test 1, 2 weeks after DPC sensitization. Interpreted using the paper, the treatment or condition label stands for: therapeutic diphenylcyclopropenone sensitization with weekly scalp DPC. At every patch-test visit, the blood draw took place before the patch test was put on. Patients were considered eligible if aged 18 to 70, diagnosed with alopecia and deemed suitable for DPC therapy, and patients were excluded if pregnant. Total RNA was isolated from unfractionated whole blood collected in Tempus Blood RNA tubes. V sheds 4 bases and J sheds 0 bases, leaving 7 bases between their ends. From its cysteine to its phenylalanine, the CDR3 spans 13 amino acids. Only the CDR3 DNA is retained, 39 bases long and in frame from the first base. CDR1 and CDR2 are read off the germline V gene as SGDLS and YYNGEE.

The sequence joins TRBV9 to TRBJ1-1, with the D gene too uncertain to name. The source material was whole blood, sampled in connection with sensitization to the hapten diphenylcyclopropenone (DPC). The sequence was collected from a woman aged 50 to 60 with alopecia areata. Some clones in this sample may be carry-over from other donors' samples. The DNA is TGTGCCAGCAGCAGAGGGTTGAACACTGAAGCTTTCTTT. Its amino acids are CASSRGLNTEAFF. Reference TRBV9 and TRBJ1-1 genes cover what lies past the CDR3, so the full variable domain is DSGVTQTPKHLITATGQRVTLRCSPRSGDLSVYWYQQSLDQGLQFLIQYYNGEERAKGNILERFSAQQFPDLHSELNLSSLELGDSALYFCASSRGLNTEAFFGQGTRLTVV.